The table lists the clone carrying this TCR beta chain with a count of one. The libraries were made with immunoSEQ v3. Method: immunoSEQ multiplex PCR; TCRdb's copy keeps in-frame clones and lacks some. The repertoire holds about 50,000 clones, with 86% as singletons. Time point defined: pre-treatment sample, taken before nivolumab and TIL therapy. Enrollment ran from 2017 to early 2020. The entry originates in a study of TIL therapy for anti-PD-1-resistant metastatic lung cancer. About the research overall: Tumor harvest preceded PD-1/PD-L1 blockade, followed by nivolumab treatment. Median tumor PD-L1 proportion score was approximately 6.3%.

The sequencing here drew on blood, taken at baseline. The TCR was taken from a person aged 25 to 79 with non-small cell lung cancer.

CDR3 DNA sequence: TGTGCCAGCAGTTTGAGGGACACAGATACGCAGTATTTT. Translated: CASSLRDTDTQYF. The chain joins TRBV7-6 to TRBJ2-3, with a weak D call TRBD2 (5 bases). Trimming removed 6 bases at V and 2 bases at J, with 9 bases between. The CDR3 covers 13 residues. Germline V gives CDR1 SGHVS, CDR2 FNYEAQ.